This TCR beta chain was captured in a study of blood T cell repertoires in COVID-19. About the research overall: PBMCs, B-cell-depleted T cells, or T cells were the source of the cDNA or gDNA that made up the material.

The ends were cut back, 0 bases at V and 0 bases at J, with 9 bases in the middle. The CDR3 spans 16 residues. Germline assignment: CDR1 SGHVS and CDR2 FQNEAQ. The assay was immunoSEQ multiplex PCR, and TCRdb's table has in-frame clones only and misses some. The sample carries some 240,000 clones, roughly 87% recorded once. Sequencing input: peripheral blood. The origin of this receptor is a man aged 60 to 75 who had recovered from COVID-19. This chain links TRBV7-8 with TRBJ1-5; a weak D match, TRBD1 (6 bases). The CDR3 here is CASSLAGGVSNQPQHF. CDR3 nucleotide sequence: TGTGCCAGCAGCTTAGCAGGGGGAGTTAGCAATCAGCCCCAGCATTTT. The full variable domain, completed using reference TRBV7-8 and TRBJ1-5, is GAGVSQSPRYKVAKRGQDVALRCDPISGHVSLFWYQQALGQGPEFLTYFQNEAQLDKSGLPSDRFFAERPEGSVSTLKIQRTQQEDSAVYLCASSLAGGVSNQPQHFGDGTRLSIL.